This T cell receptor (beta chain) was obtained from a study of Tregs in tolerant kidney transplant recipients. The table came from immunoSEQ multiplex PCR; TCRdb's copy has only in-frame clones and leaves some out. The data contain 200,000 to 300,000 clones, roughly 80% of them singletons. Germline CDR1 reads MGHRA; CDR2 reads YSYEKL. Trimming removed 4 bases from V and 0 bases from J, with 6 bases in between. The CDR3 contains 13 residues. Worth noting for this clone: Distinct nucleotide sequences in the sample also encode this CDR3.

The receptor was derived from a human donor in good health. This chain joins TRBV4-1 and TRBJ1-1; D might be TRBD1 (6 bases). Sequenced: CD4+ T cells from blood. CDR3 amino acids: CASSRTVNTEAFF. The CDR3 DNA sequence: TGCGCCAGCAGCCGGACAGTGAACACTGAAGCTTTCTTT.